These T cell receptor beta chains were read from a single sample in a study of T cell repertoires in cytomegalovirus infection. MiXCR, run by TCRdb on the reads, gives a single entry per CDR3 protein. Counted here are just under 500,000 distinct CDR3 sequences, about 33% occurring once; the ten biggest clones make up roughly a sixth. Antigens of these TCRs are unknown. Material: cultured PBMCs, obtained from culture after CMV antigen stimulation. The source of these receptors is a human donor in good health (CMV status not recorded). Some clones in this sample may be carry-over from other donors' samples. Each CDR3 is given with its conserved first and last residue. D genes are given only for firm matches. Clone size is given for some rows only: seen once, a few or many times, or a class if the clone is expanded.

d_gene,abundance,j_gene,v_gene,CDR3nt,CDR3aa
TRBD2,few,TRBJ2-1,TRBV19,TGTGCCAGTAAGAGGGGGACTAGCGGGAGGTATGAGCAGTTCTTC,CASKRGTSGRYEQFF
.,few,TRBJ2-1,TRBV4-2,TGTGCCAGCAGCCAAGATTTGGCTAGCTTGTCCTACAATGAGCAGTTCTTC,CASSQDLASLSYNEQFF
TRBD1,few,TRBJ1-1,TRBV6-2/TRBV6-3,TGTGCCAGCAGTGATGGAGGGGGCTGGACTGAAGCTTTCTTT,CASSDGGGWTEAFF
TRBD2,many,TRBJ2-3,TRBV7-2,TGTGCCAGCAACTTGGGACTAGCGGGCACAGATACGCAGTATTTT,CASNLGLAGTDTQYF
.,.,TRBJ2-3,TRBV7-3,TGTGCCAGCAGCTTAAGGGCAACCTTCAGCACAGATACGCAGTATTTT,CASSLRATFSTDTQYF
.,.,TRBJ2-7,TRBV2,TGTGCCAGCAGGGAGCACAATGCGGAGCAGTACTTC,CASREHNAEQYF
.,.,TRBJ1-1,TRBV10-3,TGTGCCATCAGTGAGGATGCCGCTGAAGCTTTCTTT,CAISEDAAEAFF
.,few,TRBJ2-5,TRBV5-5,TGTGCCAGCAGTTACACTGGACTCAATCAAGAGACCCAGTACTTC,CASSYTGLNQETQYF
.,few,TRBJ2-7,TRBV20-1,TGCAGTGCCAGCGGGCAGGGGAACGAGCAGTACTTC,CSASGQGNEQYF
.,.,TRBJ1-4,TRBV7-2,TGTGCCAGCAGCCAAGAGACAAGAGCTAATGAAAAACTGTTTTTT,CASSQETRANEKLFF
TRBD2,.,TRBJ2-3,TRBV5-1,TGCGCCAGCAGCTCCGGACTAGCGGGAGGGACTCGCACAGATACGCAGTATTTT,CASSSGLAGGTRTDTQYF
.,.,TRBJ1-3,TRBV9,TGTGCCAGCAGCTCCTTCCCCGCAGCCTCTGGAAACACCATATATTTT,CASSSFPAASGNTIYF
.,.,TRBJ1-2,TRBV7-2,TGTGCCAGCAGCCCAACGGGTCTGGAATATGGCTACACCTTC,CASSPTGLEYGYTF
TRBD2,.,TRBJ2-1,TRBV15,TGTGCCACCAGCACTCTAGCGGGAGGGTCCTACAATGAGCAGTTCTTC,CATSTLAGGSYNEQFF
.,.,TRBJ1-6,TRBV6-1,TGTGCCAGCAGGGGCGAAGGGGGTTATAATTCACCCCTCCACTTT,CASRGEGGYNSPLHF
.,.,TRBJ2-3,TRBV12-3/TRBV12-4,TGTGCCAGCAGTTCTCCGGACAACACAGATACGCAGTATTTT,CASSSPDNTDTQYF
TRBD1,.,TRBJ2-1,TRBV6-5,TGTGCCAGCAGTTACTGGCAGGGGGCTGTGGATGAGCAGTTCTTC,CASSYWQGAVDEQFF